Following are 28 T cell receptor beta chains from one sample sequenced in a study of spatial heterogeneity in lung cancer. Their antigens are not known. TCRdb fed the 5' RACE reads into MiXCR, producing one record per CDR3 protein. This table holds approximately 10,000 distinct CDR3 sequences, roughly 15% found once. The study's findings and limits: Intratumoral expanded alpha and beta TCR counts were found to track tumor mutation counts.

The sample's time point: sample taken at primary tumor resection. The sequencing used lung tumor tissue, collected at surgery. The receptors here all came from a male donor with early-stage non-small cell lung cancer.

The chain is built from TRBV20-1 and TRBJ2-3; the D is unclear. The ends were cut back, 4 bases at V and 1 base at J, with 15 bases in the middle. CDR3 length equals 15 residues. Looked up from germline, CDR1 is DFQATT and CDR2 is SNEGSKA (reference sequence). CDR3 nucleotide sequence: TGCAGTGCTATCTCACCCTCCTCGGGCACAGATACGCAGTATTTT. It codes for CSAISPSSGTDTQYF.

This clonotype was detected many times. The CDR3 sequence is CASSKVTFNQPQHF. The CDR3 DNA sequence: TGTGCCAGCAGCAAAGTGACTTTTAATCAGCCCCAGCATTTT. The gene calls are TRBV21-1 and TRBJ1-5. TRBV21-1 corresponds to a pseudogene. This CDR3 is built from 14 residues.

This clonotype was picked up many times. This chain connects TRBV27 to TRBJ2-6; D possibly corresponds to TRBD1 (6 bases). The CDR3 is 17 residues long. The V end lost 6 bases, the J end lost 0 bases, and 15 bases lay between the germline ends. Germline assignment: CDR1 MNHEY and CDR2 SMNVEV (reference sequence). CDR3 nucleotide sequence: TGTGCCAGCAGCCTATCGGGGACATTCTCTGGGGCCAACGTCCTGACTTTC. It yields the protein CASSLSGTFSGANVLTF. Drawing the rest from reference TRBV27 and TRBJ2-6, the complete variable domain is EAQVTQNPRYLITVTGKKLTVTCSQNMNHEYMSWYRQDPGLGLRQIYYSMNVEVTDKGDVPEGYKVSRKEKRNFPLILESPSPNQTSLYFCASSLSGTFSGANVLTFGAGSRLTVL.

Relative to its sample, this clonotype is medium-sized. CDR3 nucleotide sequence: TGTGCCAGCAGCTTGGTCGGGAGCTCCTACAATGAGCAGTTCTTC. Translation: CASSLVGSSYNEQFF. The gene calls are TRBV5-6 and TRBJ2-1; TRBD2 might be the D (6 bases). CDR1 is SGHDT and CDR2 is YYEEEE in the germline V gene. Trimming shortened V by 0 bases and J by 0 bases, and 7 bases separated the two germline ends. There are 15 residues in the CDR3.

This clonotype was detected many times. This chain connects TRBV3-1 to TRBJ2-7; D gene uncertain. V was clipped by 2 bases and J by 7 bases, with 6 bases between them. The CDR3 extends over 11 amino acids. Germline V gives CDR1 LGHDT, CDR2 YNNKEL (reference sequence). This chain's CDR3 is CASSQSEEQYF. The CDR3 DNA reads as TGTGCCAGCAGCCAAAGTGAGGAGCAGTACTTC.

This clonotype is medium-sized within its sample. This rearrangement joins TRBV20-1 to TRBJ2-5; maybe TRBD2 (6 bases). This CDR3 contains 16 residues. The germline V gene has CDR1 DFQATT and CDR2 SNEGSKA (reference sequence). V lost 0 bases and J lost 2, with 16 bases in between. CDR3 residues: CSARDFAGSTQETQYF. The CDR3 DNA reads TGCAGTGCTAGAGATTTCGCGGGATCAACGCAAGAGACCCAGTACTTC.

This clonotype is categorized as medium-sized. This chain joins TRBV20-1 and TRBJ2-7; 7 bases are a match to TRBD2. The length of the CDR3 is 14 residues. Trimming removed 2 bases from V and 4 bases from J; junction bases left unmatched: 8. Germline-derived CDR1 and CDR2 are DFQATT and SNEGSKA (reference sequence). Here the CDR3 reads CSARRGGSEYEQYF. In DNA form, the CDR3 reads TGCAGTGCTAGAAGGGGCGGGAGCGAATACGAGCAGTACTTC.

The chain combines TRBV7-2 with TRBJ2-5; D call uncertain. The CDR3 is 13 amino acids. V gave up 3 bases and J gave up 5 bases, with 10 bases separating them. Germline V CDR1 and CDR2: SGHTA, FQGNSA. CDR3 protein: CASSLGISETQYF. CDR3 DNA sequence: TGTGCCAGCAGCTTGGGTATCTCGGAGACCCAGTACTTC.

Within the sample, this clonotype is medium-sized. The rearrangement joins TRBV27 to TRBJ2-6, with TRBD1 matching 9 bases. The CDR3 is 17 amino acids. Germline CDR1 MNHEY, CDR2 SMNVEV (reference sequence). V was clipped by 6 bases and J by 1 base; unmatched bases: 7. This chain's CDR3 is CASSSGTGWSGANVLTF. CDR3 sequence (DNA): TGTGCCAGCAGCTCCGGGACAGGGTGGTCTGGGGCCAACGTCCTGACTTTC.

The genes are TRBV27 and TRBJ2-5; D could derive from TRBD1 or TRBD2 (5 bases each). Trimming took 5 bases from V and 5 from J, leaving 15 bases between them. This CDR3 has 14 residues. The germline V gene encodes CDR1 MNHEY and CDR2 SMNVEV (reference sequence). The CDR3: CASSPGAPGETQYF. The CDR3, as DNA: TGTGCCAGCAGTCCCGGGGCTCCGGGGGAGACCCAGTACTTC.

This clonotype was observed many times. The CDR3 sequence is CSDSTVGTEAFF. The DNA of the CDR3 is TGCAGCGACAGCACAGTGGGCACTGAAGCTTTCTTT. The rearrangement links TRBV29-1 to TRBJ1-1; no definite D call. Trimming cost V 7 bases and J 4 bases, with 13 bases left between them. This CDR3 has 12 amino acids. Per the germline V gene, CDR1 is SQVTM and CDR2 is ANQGSEA.

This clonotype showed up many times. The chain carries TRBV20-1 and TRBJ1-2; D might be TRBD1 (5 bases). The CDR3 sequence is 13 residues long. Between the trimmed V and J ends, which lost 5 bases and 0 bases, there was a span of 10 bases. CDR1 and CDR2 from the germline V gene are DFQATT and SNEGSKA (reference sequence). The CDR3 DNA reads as TGCAGTGCTGGAAGACAGCCTAACTATGGCTACACCTTC. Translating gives CSAGRQPNYGYTF.

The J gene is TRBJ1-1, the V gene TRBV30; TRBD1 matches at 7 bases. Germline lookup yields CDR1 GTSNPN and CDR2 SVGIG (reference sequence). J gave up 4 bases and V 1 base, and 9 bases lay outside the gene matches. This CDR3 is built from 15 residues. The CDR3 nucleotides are TGTGCCTGGAGTGCCGACAGGGTCAGGGGCACTGAAGCTTTCTTT. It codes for CAWSADRVRGTEAFF.

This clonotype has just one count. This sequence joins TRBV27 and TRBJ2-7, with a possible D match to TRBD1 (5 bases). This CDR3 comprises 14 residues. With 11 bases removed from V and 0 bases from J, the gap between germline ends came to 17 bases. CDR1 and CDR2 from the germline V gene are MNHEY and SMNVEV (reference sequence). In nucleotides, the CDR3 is TGTGCCGCACGGGCCAACAGGCGCTCCTACGAGCAGTACTTC. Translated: CAARANRRSYEQYF.

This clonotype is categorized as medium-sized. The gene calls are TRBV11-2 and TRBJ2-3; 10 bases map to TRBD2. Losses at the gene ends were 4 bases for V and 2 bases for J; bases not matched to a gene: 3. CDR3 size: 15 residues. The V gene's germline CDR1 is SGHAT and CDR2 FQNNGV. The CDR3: CASSSSGSDTDTQYF. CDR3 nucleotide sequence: TGTGCCAGCAGCTCTAGCGGGAGTGACACAGATACGCAGTATTTT.

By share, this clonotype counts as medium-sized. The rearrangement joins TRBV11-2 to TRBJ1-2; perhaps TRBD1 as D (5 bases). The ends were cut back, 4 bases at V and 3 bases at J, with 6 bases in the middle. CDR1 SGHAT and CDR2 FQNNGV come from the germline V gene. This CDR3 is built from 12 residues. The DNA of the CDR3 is TGTGCCAGCAGCTCGACAGACTATGGCTACACCTTC. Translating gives CASSSTDYGYTF.

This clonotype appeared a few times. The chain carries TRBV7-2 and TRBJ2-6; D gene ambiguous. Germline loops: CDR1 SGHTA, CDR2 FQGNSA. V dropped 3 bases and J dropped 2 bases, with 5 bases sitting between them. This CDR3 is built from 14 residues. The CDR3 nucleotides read TGTGCCAGCAGCTTTGGTACTGGGGCCAACGTCCTGACTTTC. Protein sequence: CASSFGTGANVLTF. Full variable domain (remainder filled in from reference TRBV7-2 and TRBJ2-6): GAGVSQSPSNKVTEKGKDVELRCDPISGHTALYWYRQSLGQGLEFLIYFQGNSAPDKSGLPSDRFSAERTGGSVSTLTIQRTQQEDSAVYLCASSFGTGANVLTFGAGSRLTVL.

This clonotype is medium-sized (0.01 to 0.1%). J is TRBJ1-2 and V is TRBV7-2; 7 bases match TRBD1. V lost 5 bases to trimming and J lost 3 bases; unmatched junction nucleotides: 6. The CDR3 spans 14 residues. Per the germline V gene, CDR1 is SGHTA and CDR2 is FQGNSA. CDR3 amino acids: CASSPTGTYYGYTF. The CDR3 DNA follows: TGTGCCAGCAGCCCGACAGGGACCTACTATGGCTACACCTTC.

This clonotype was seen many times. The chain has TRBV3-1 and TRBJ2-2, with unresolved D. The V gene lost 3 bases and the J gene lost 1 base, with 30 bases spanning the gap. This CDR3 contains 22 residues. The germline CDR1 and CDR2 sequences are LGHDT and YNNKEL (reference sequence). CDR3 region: CASSHLLGGRSGRGRNTGELFF. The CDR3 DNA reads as TGTGCCAGCAGCCACCTACTCGGTGGGCGATCCGGGCGCGGAAGGAACACCGGGGAGCTGTTTTTT.

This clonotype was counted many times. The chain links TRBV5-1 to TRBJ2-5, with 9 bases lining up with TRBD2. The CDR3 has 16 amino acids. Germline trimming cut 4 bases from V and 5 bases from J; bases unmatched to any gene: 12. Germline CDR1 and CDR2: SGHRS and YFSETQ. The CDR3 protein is CASSVDGGRAEETQYF. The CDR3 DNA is TGCGCCAGCAGCGTGGATGGCGGGAGGGCCGAGGAGACCCAGTACTTC. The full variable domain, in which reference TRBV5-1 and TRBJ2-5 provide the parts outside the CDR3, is KAGVTQTPRYLIKTRGQQVTLSCSPISGHRSVSWYQQTPGQGLQFLFEYFSETQRNKGNFPGRFSGRQFSNSRSEMNVSTLELGDSALYLCASSVDGGRAEETQYFGPGTRLLVL.

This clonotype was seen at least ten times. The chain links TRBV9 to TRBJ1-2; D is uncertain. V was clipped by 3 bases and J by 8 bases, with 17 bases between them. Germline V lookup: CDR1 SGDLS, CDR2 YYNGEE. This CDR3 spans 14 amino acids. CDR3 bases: TGTGCCAGCAGCGACTCCGGGCCTGCCGGAGGCTACACCTTC. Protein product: CASSDSGPAGGYTF.

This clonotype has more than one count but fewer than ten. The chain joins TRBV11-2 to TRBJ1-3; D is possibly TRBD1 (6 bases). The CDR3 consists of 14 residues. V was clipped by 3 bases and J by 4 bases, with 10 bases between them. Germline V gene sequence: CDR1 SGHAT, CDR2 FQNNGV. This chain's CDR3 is CASSFGTPGNTIYF. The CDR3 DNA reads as TGTGCCAGCAGCTTCGGGACACCCGGAAACACCATATATTTT.

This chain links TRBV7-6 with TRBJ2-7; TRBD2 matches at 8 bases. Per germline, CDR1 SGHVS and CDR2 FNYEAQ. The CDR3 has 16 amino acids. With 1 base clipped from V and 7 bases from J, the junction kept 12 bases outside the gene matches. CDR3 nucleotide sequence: TGTGCCAGCAGCTTAGATTCGAGCGGGAGCTCGGGTGAGCAGTACTTC. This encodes CASSLDSSGSSGEQYF.

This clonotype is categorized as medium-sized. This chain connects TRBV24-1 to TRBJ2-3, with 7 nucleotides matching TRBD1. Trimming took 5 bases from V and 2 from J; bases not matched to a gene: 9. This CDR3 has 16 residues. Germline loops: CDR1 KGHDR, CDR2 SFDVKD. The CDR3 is CATSGTGVFDTDTQYF. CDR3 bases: TGTGCCACCAGTGGAACAGGGGTGTTTGACACAGATACGCAGTATTTT.

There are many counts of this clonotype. The CDR3 here is CASSSYEGEAFF. In nucleotides, the CDR3 is TGTGCCAGCAGTTCCTACGAGGGTGAAGCTTTCTTT. The genes are TRBV12-3 or TRBV12-4 and TRBJ1-1; D ambiguous. The CDR3 runs 12 residues. V lost 4 bases, J lost 7 bases, and 10 bases lay in between.

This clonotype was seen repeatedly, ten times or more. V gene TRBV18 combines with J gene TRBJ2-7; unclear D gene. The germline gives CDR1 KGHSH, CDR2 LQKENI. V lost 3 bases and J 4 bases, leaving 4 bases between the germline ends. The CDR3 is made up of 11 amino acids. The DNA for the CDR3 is TGTGCCAGCTCACCGGGGTACGAGCAGTACTTC. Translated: CASSPGYEQYF. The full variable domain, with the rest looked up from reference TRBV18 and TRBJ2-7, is NAGVMQNPRHLVRRRGQEARLRCSPMKGHSHVYWYRQLPEEGLKFMVYLQKENIIDESGMPKERFSAEFPKEGPSILRIQQVVRGDSAAYFCASSPGYEQYFGPGTRLTVT.

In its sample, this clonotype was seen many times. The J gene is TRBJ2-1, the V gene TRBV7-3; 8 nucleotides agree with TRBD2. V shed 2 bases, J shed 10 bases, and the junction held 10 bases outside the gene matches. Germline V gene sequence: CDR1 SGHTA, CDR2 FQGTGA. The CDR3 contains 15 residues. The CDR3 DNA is TGTGCCAGCAGCTTAGGCCCGGGGGGGCCGGGGGAGCAGTTCTTC. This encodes CASSLGPGGPGEQFF.

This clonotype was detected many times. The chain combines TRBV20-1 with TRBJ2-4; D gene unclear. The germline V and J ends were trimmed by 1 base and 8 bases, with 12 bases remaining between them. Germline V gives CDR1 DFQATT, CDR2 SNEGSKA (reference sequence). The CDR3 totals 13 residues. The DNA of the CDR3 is TGCAGTGCTAGAGCTACGGGTGCGGACATTCAGTACTTC. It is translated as CSARATGADIQYF.